The T cell receptor (beta chain) described here comes from a study of molecular identifiers for immune sequencing clone quantification. Study results and limitations: Over 99% of effector molecules, but under 1% in naive cells, were held by clones with more than 20 RNA copies.

Naive CD8 libraries came from around 20,000 to 1,000,000 sorted cells with 10%, 30% or 50% RNA. Sorting was used to obtain naive CD8 T cells (CD8+CD4-CCR7+CD45RA+). TCRdb re-called the PCR reads through MiXCR, storing one row per CDR3 protein. The sample consists of just under 650,000 distinct CDR3 sequences, nearly 20% of them appearing once. This clonotype was counted ten times or more. Its antigen is unidentified. Specimen: naive CD8+ T cells from blood, with Jurkat cell RNA spiked in. Subset defined: FACS-sorted CD8+CD4-CCR7+CD45RA+ naive T cells. The source is a human donor in good health. Some libraries in this study had Jurkat cell RNA spiked in.

Written as DNA, the CDR3 is TGTGCCAGCAGCGCCGACGTAGATACGCAGTATTTT. It encodes CASSADVDTQYF. This chain links TRBV5-6 with TRBJ2-3, with D unclear. CDR1 and CDR2 (germline): SGHDT, YYEEEE. V lost 4 bases and J lost 5, with 8 bases in between. This CDR3 comprises 12 residues.